These T cell receptor beta chains were read from a single sample in a study of technical replicates of blood from a few donors. Clones were sequenced by immunoSEQ multiplex PCR, and TCRdb holds only the in-frame ones, with some missing. The sample yields about 70,000 clones, over 90% seen once. What was sequenced was T cells isolated from PBMCs. The receptor set was obtained from a human donor in good health. CDR3s include the opening cysteine and the closing phenylalanine or tryptophan. The order of the fields is D gene, clone size, V gene, J gene, CDR3 protein, CDR3 DNA. The D gene is left open where the match is weak. Clone sizes are given selectively: once, few, many, or a class where the clone is expanded.

D: NA
size: once
V: TRBV28
J: TRBJ1-2
CDR3: CASSFINSYYTF
DNA: TGTGCCAGCAGTTTTATTAACAGCTACTACACCTTC

D: TRBD2
size: NA
V: TRBV27
J: TRBJ2-7
CDR3: CASASGSYEQYF
DNA: TGTGCCAGCGCTAGCGGGAGCTACGAGCAGTACTTC

D: NA
size: once
V: TRBV4-2
J: TRBJ2-6
CDR3: CASSLDLPGTGANVLTF
DNA: TGTGCCAGCAGCCTCGACTTGCCAGGGACTGGGGCCAACGTCCTGACTTTC

D: TRBD1
size: NA
V: TRBV18
J: TRBJ2-7
CDR3: CASSPGTDLEQYF
DNA: TGTGCCAGCAGCCCCGGGACAGATTTGGAGCAGTACTTC

D: NA
size: once
V: TRBV7-9
J: TRBJ1-2
CDR3: CASSSDRVYGYTF
DNA: TGTGCCAGCAGTTCGGACAGAGTCTATGGCTACACCTTC

D: TRBD1
size: NA
V: TRBV28
J: TRBJ2-3
CDR3: CASRASQGATDTQYF
DNA: TGTGCCAGCAGGGCCTCTCAGGGGGCGACAGATACGCAGTATTTT

D: TRBD1
size: NA
V: TRBV5-4
J: TRBJ1-2
CDR3: CASSHRQGVDRYTF
DNA: TGTGCCAGCAGCCATAGACAGGGGGTCGATCGCTACACCTTC

D: TRBD2
size: NA
V: TRBV2
J: TRBJ2-3
CDR3: CASSEGLAEITDTQYF
DNA: TGTGCCAGCAGTGAAGGACTAGCGGAAATCACAGATACGCAGTATTTT

D: TRBD2
size: NA
V: TRBV19
J: TRBJ2-1
CDR3: CASSARGGYQPVQFF
DNA: TGTGCCAGTAGTGCCCGGGGGGGGTATCAGCCCGTGCAGTTCTTC

D: NA
size: once
V: TRBV6-1
J: TRBJ1-2
CDR3: CASNIHSYGYTF
DNA: TGTGCCAGCAACATCCACAGCTATGGCTACACCTTC

D: TRBD1
size: NA
V: TRBV28
J: TRBJ2-7
CDR3: CASSSGQGNNEQYF
DNA: TGTGCCAGCAGTTCCGGACAGGGTAATAATGAGCAGTACTTC

D: TRBD2
size: NA
V: TRBV19
J: TRBJ2-1
CDR3: CASTISGTSAYNEQFF
DNA: TGTGCCAGTACTATATCCGGGACTAGCGCTTACAATGAGCAGTTCTTC

D: NA
size: NA
V: TRBV28
J: TRBJ2-7
CDR3: CASSLWTLKRSSYEQYF
DNA: TGTGCCAGCAGTTTATGGACTCTGAAGAGGAGCTCCTACGAGCAGTACTTC

D: TRBD2
size: once
V: TRBV7-3
J: TRBJ2-3
CDR3: CASTPNPSGVYTDTQYF
DNA: TGTGCCAGCACCCCGAACCCTAGCGGGGTGTACACAGATACGCAGTATTTT

D: NA
size: NA
V: TRBV9
J: TRBJ1-6
CDR3: CASSLGDTLESPLHF
DNA: TGTGCCAGCAGCCTAGGGGACACCCTAGAGTCACCCCTCCACTTT

D: TRBD1
size: NA
V: TRBV5-1
J: TRBJ2-3
CDR3: CASSLQGTDTQYF
DNA: TGCGCCAGCAGCTTACAGGGGACAGATACGCAGTATTTT

D: NA
size: once
V: TRBV11-3
J: TRBJ2-3
CDR3: CASSLDPFRGTDTQYF
DNA: TGTGCCAGCAGCTTAGATCCTTTTCGGGGCACAGATACGCAGTATTTT

D: TRBD2
size: NA
V: TRBV7-8
J: TRBJ2-1
CDR3: CASSLLAGGPLINEQFF
DNA: TGTGCCAGCAGCTTATTAGCGGGAGGGCCGTTGATCAATGAGCAGTTCTTC

D: NA
size: NA
V: TRBV5-6
J: TRBJ2-2
CDR3: CASSLSPGQNTGELFF
DNA: TGTGCCAGCAGCTTGAGCCCGGGACAGAACACCGGGGAGCTGTTTTTT

D: TRBD1
size: NA
V: TRBV5-1
J: TRBJ2-7
CDR3: CASSPTGAPYEQYF
DNA: TGCGCCAGCAGCCCGACAGGGGCTCCCTACGAGCAGTACTTC

D: NA
size: NA
V: TRBV10-3
J: TRBJ1-5
CDR3: CAISESNSGRGYQPQHF
DNA: TGTGCCATCAGTGAGTCGAATTCCGGCAGGGGTTATCAGCCCCAGCATTTT

D: TRBD1
size: NA
V: TRBV6-5
J: TRBJ2-4
CDR3: CASSYPGQGNIQYF
DNA: TGTGCCAGCAGTTACCCCGGACAGGGTAACATTCAGTACTTC

D: NA
size: few
V: TRBV19
J: TRBJ1-5
CDR3: CASVTGLNQPQHF
DNA: TGTGCCAGTGTCACAGGGCTCAATCAGCCCCAGCATTTT

D: NA
size: NA
V: TRBV11-2
J: TRBJ1-6
CDR3: CASSLAGANSPLHF
DNA: TGTGCCAGCAGCTTAGCAGGGGCCAATTCACCCCTCCACTTT

D: NA
size: NA
V: TRBV6-6
J: TRBJ1-3
CDR3: CASSYGQSSGNTIYF
DNA: TGTGCCAGCAGTTACGGACAGAGCTCTGGAAACACCATATATTTT

D: NA
size: NA
V: TRBV6-5
J: TRBJ1-2
CDR3: CASSYSMADGYTF
DNA: TGTGCCAGCAGTTACTCGATGGCGGATGGCTACACCTTC

D: NA
size: NA
V: TRBV5-1
J: TRBJ1-3
CDR3: CASSLDWGRSGNTIYF
DNA: TGCGCCAGCAGCTTGGATTGGGGCCGCTCTGGAAACACCATATATTTT

D: NA
size: NA
V: TRBV28
J: TRBJ1-1
CDR3: CASSLGGGGTTEAFF
DNA: TGTGCCAGCAGTTTAGGGGGGGGAGGTACAACTGAAGCTTTCTTT

D: NA
size: NA
V: TRBV28
J: TRBJ1-6
CDR3: CASSFLDRDSPLHF
DNA: TGTGCCAGCAGTTTTCTGGACAGAGATTCACCCCTCCACTTT

D: TRBD2
size: NA
V: TRBV25-1
J: TRBJ2-7
CDR3: CASSDGLAGVNEQYF
DNA: TGTGCCAGCAGCGACGGACTAGCGGGAGTAAACGAGCAGTACTTC

D: NA
size: NA
V: TRBV7-9
J: TRBJ1-5
CDR3: CASSLAIQGDGNQPQHF
DNA: TGTGCCAGCAGCTTAGCGATACAGGGAGATGGCAATCAGCCCCAGCATTTT

D: NA
size: NA
V: TRBV14
J: TRBJ2-3
CDR3: CASSWGTVSSPDTQYF
DNA: TGTGCCAGCAGCTGGGGGACTGTTTCCTCCCCAGATACGCAGTATTTT

D: NA
size: NA
V: TRBV29-1
J: TRBJ1-4
CDR3: CSVEGGGAEKLFF
DNA: TGCAGCGTTGAAGGAGGGGGGGCCGAAAAACTGTTTTTT

D: NA
size: NA
V: TRBV9
J: TRBJ1-6
CDR3: CASSSRRGGANSPLHF
DNA: TGTGCCAGCTCCTCGAGGAGGGGTGGAGCGAATTCACCCCTCCACTTT

D: NA
size: few
V: TRBV11-2
J: TRBJ1-6
CDR3: CASSLDQGEVSPLHF
DNA: TGTGCCAGCAGCTTAGATCAGGGCGAAGTTTCACCCCTCCACTTT

D: TRBD1
size: once
V: TRBV4-1
J: TRBJ1-5
CDR3: CASSQAPNRGDQPQHF
DNA: TGCGCCAGCAGCCAAGCTCCCAACAGGGGAGATCAGCCCCAGCATTTT

D: NA
size: NA
V: TRBV7-9
J: TRBJ1-1
CDR3: CASRTQGNTEAFF
DNA: TGTGCCAGCCGTACCCAGGGGAACACTGAAGCTTTCTTT

D: NA
size: NA
V: TRBV2
J: TRBJ1-3
CDR3: CASSEREAGNTIYF
DNA: TGTGCCAGCAGTGAGAGGGAAGCTGGAAACACCATATATTTT

D: TRBD2
size: few
V: TRBV4-1
J: TRBJ2-2
CDR3: CASSPVSLAGGNTGELFF
DNA: TGCGCCAGCAGCCCCGTGTCGCTAGCGGGAGGGAACACCGGGGAGCTGTTTTTT

D: NA
size: NA
V: TRBV5-1
J: TRBJ2-1
CDR3: CASSFNNEQFF
DNA: TGCGCCAGCAGCTTCAACAATGAGCAGTTCTTC

D: NA
size: NA
V: TRBV7-8
J: TRBJ2-6
CDR3: CASSFGGRWTGANVLTF
DNA: TGTGCCAGCAGCTTTGGTGGGAGATGGACTGGGGCCAACGTCCTGACTTTC

D: NA
size: once
V: TRBV29-1
J: TRBJ1-2
CDR3: CSVEDGQPSYGYTF
DNA: TGCAGCGTTGAAGATGGACAGCCTTCCTATGGCTACACCTTC

D: NA
size: NA
V: TRBV20-1
J: TRBJ2-1
CDR3: CSAPQGNEQFF
DNA: TGCAGTGCTCCCCAGGGGAATGAGCAGTTCTTC

D: NA
size: NA
V: TRBV30
J: TRBJ2-1
CDR3: CAWSVKVLNEQFF
DNA: TGTGCCTGGAGCGTCAAGGTACTAAATGAGCAGTTCTTC

D: TRBD2
size: NA
V: TRBV28
J: TRBJ2-7
CDR3: CASTLVVAGSYEQYF
DNA: TGTGCCAGCACTCTGGTGGTAGCGGGAAGTTACGAGCAGTACTTC

D: NA
size: NA
V: TRBV6-6
J: TRBJ1-6
CDR3: CASTLQRGYRSPLHF
DNA: TGTGCCAGCACCCTTCAGCGGGGGTATCGTTCACCCCTCCACTTT

D: TRBD2
size: NA
V: TRBV19
J: TRBJ2-7
CDR3: CASSIASQRDSEQYF
DNA: TGTGCCAGTAGTATAGCTTCCCAGCGGGACTCCGAGCAGTACTTC

D: TRBD1
size: NA
V: TRBV5-1
J: TRBJ2-7
CDR3: CASSWGQGTYEQYF
DNA: TGCGCCAGCAGCTGGGGACAGGGGACCTACGAGCAGTACTTC

D: TRBD1
size: NA
V: TRBV11-2
J: TRBJ1-1
CDR3: CASSPNGQAMNTEAFF
DNA: TGTGCCAGCAGCCCTAACGGACAGGCTATGAACACTGAAGCTTTCTTT

D: NA
size: once
V: TRBV19
J: TRBJ1-5
CDR3: CASTELPGQPQHF
DNA: TGTGCCAGTACCGAACTCCCCGGTCAGCCCCAGCATTTT

D: TRBD2
size: NA
V: TRBV6-4
J: TRBJ2-1
CDR3: CASSDGLAGGQFF
DNA: TGTGCCAGCAGTGACGGGCTAGCGGGAGGGCAGTTCTTC

D: NA
size: NA
V: TRBV10-3
J: TRBJ1-5
CDR3: CAISREGDAPQHF
DNA: TGTGCCATCAGCCGTGAGGGGGATGCGCCCCAGCATTTT

D: NA
size: NA
V: TRBV11-3
J: TRBJ2-1
CDR3: CASSLGESVYNEQFF
DNA: TGTGCCAGCAGCCTAGGGGAGTCGGTATACAATGAGCAGTTCTTC

D: NA
size: once
V: TRBV7-2
J: TRBJ2-7
CDR3: CASSHYLEASYEQYF
DNA: TGTGCCAGCAGCCATTACCTCGAAGCCTCCTACGAGCAGTACTTC

D: NA
size: NA
V: TRBV10-2
J: TRBJ1-2
CDR3: CASSVGGTNYGYTF
DNA: TGCGCCAGCAGTGTGGGGGGAACTAACTATGGCTACACCTTC

D: TRBD2
size: NA
V: TRBV7-2
J: TRBJ2-3
CDR3: CASSFTSGFSTDTQYF
DNA: TGTGCCAGCAGCTTTACTAGCGGTTTCAGCACAGATACGCAGTATTTT

D: NA
size: NA
V: TRBV5-1
J: TRBJ1-3
CDR3: CASSLATGSGNTIYF
DNA: TGCGCCAGCAGCTTGGCGACAGGCTCTGGAAACACCATATATTTT

D: NA
size: NA
V: TRBV7-7
J: TRBJ2-1
CDR3: CASSLAEGYNEQFF
DNA: TGTGCTAGCAGCTTAGCAGAGGGTTACAATGAGCAGTTCTTC

D: NA
size: NA
V: TRBV11-2
J: TRBJ2-2
CDR3: CASSLTGVKTGELFF
DNA: TGTGCCAGCAGCTTAACGGGGGTCAAGACCGGGGAGCTGTTTTTT